Described below is a single TCR beta chain sequence and its context. Its target is not known. At the DNA level, this CDR3 is encoded by other sequences in the same sample as well. The data stem from a study of T cell responses to AZD1222 COVID-19 vaccine. Trimming removed 0 bases at V and 2 bases at J, with 6 bases between. CDR3 length: 13 amino acids. Germline V lookup: CDR1 SGHRS, CDR2 YFSETQ. Overall study findings and caveats: Spike as a whole was targeted by vaccine-associated CD4 TCRs, dominant at 160-218 and 743-854. Increases in Spike-specific TCR breadth and depth were seen after two AZD1222 doses.

Second-dose schedules of about 4 or about 12 weeks were combined. The assay was immunoSEQ multiplex PCR, and TCRdb's table has in-frame clones only and misses some. In the table there are about 120,000 clones, about 85% of which are singletons. This rearrangement joins TRBV5-1 to TRBJ2-7; D is ambiguous. This material consisted of peripheral blood, taken 28 days after the second AZD1222 dose. The receptor's source is an adult who received the AZD1222 COVID-19 vaccine. The CDR3, as DNA: TGCGCCAGCAGCTTGGCTGGAACCTACGAGCAGTACTTC. Translating it yields CASSLAGTYEQYF.